The present entry profiles one T cell receptor (beta chain) with its context. The sample originates from a study of blood T cell repertoires in COVID-19. Some clones are missing from TCRdb's copy, which holds only in-frame ones; the method was immunoSEQ multiplex PCR. This sample has 500,000 to 600,000 clones; roughly nine tenths occur once, and the top ten carry less than 9%. Germline loops: CDR1 MNHEY, CDR2 SVGAGI. Trimming stripped 6 bases from V and 8 bases from J, with 17 bases between. CDR3 length equals 14 residues. The chain couples TRBV6-5 to TRBJ1-5; perhaps TRBD1 as D (6 bases). Sequenced input: peripheral blood. This TCR was sampled from a woman in her forties or fifties with COVID-19, enrolled during active disease. In DNA, the CDR3 is TGTGCCAGCAGGGACAGCCTAGTGTTAAAGCCCCAGCATTTT. This codes for CASRDSLVLKPQHF.